The 21 T cell receptor beta chains reported below all come from one sample, sequenced in a study of T cells in Graves' hyperthyroidism and ophthalmopathy. Template material for amplifying TCR beta CDR3 regions consisted of RNA transcripts. Using the HTBI primer set, a first-round RT-PCR was run on the TCR CDR3. One entry per CDR3 protein, called by TCRdb with MiXCR from the multiplex PCR reads. The sample contains hundreds of thousands of distinct CDR3 sequences, around 42% of which appear only once. The source material was peripheral blood or thyroid tissue (not recorded which). Receptors originate from a woman in her late teens or twenties with Graves' hyperthyroidism.

This clonotype was seen once. The V call is TRBV11-2, the J call TRBJ2-7, with D tentatively TRBD1 or TRBD2 (5 bases each). Germline lookup yields CDR1 SGHAT and CDR2 FQNNGV. The CDR3 totals 13 residues. V lost 5 bases and J 7 bases, leaving 15 bases between the germline ends. CDR3 loop: CASSQRGFREQYF. In DNA form, the CDR3 reads TGTGCCAGCAGCCAGAGGGGATTCAGAGAGCAGTACTTC. The whole variable domain, filled in from reference TRBV11-2 and TRBJ2-7, reads EAGVAQSPRYKIIEKRQSVAFWCNPISGHATLYWYQQILGQGPKLLIQFQNNGVVDDSQLPKDRFSAERLKGVDSTLKIQPAKLEDSAVYLCASSQRGFREQYFGPGTRLTVT.

This clonotype was seen a handful of times. A much larger clone sits a single nucleotide away, making a read error possible. The chain is built from TRBV7-8 and TRBJ1-1; weak D call: TRBD1 (5 bases). Germline-derived CDR1 and CDR2 are SGHVS and FQNEAQ. V was shortened by 2 bases and J by 13 bases, with 14 bases between the two germline ends. The CDR3 has 12 residues. In DNA form, the CDR3 reads TGTGCCAGCAGCTTACTTGGGGGTGTCGTTTTCTTT. It is translated as CASSLLGGVVFF.

This chain links TRBV7-2 with TRBJ1-1; D gene uncertain. The CDR3 runs 14 residues. The ends were cut back, 1 base at V and 1 base at J, with 7 bases in the middle. Germline CDR1 reads SGHTA; CDR2 reads FQGNSA. The CDR3 DNA is TGTGCCAGCAGCTTAGAAGTTGGGAACACTGAAGCTTTCTTT. This codes for CASSLEVGNTEAFF.

In the case of this clonotype: This CDR3 is missing its conserved last phenylalanine or tryptophan, likely due to a read error. J is TRBJ2-7 and V is TRBV7-6; D unresolved. This CDR3 is 14 amino acids long. CDR1 and CDR2 (germline): SGHVS, FNYEAQ. V was trimmed by 5 bases and J by 3 bases, leaving 14 bases between them. CDR3: CASSKRGLGYEQYL. The CDR3, as DNA: TGTGCCAGCAGCAAACGAGGCCTGGGCTACGAGCAGTACCTC.

This rearrangement joins TRBV7-2 to TRBJ2-6, with a possible D match to TRBD2 (5 bases). This CDR3 spans 12 amino acids. V gave up 3 bases and J gave up 9 bases, with 6 bases separating them. Looked up from germline, CDR1 is SGHTA and CDR2 is FQGNSA. This CDR3 reads CASSFRDNVLTF. The CDR3 DNA reads as TGTGCCAGCAGCTTTCGGGACAACGTCCTGACTTTC.

This clonotype was observed a handful of times. The CDR3 DNA is TGTGCCAGCAGTGCTGGACAGGGGGCAGGAGAGACCCAGTACTTC. Translating it yields CASSAGQGAGETQYF. The chain employs TRBV25-1 and TRBJ2-5; 11 nucleotides match TRBD1. Germline values: CDR1 MGHDK, CDR2 SYGVNS. The CDR3 is 15 residues long. Trimming removed 4 bases from V and 4 bases from J; junction bases left unmatched: 5.

In nucleotides, the CDR3 is TGTGCCACCAGCAGTGACGCAGGGTATGGCTACACCTTC. Its protein is CATSSDAGYGYTF. The rearrangement joins TRBV15 to TRBJ1-2; weak D call: TRBD1 (5 bases). The CDR3 has 13 residues. The germline gives CDR1 LNHNV, CDR2 YYDKDF (reference sequence). V gave up 3 bases and J gave up 5 bases, with 10 bases separating them.

This clonotype was seen a few times. The chain has TRBV7-3 and TRBJ2-2; 7 bases match TRBD2. Germline CDR1 SGHTA, CDR2 FQGTGA. The CDR3 has 14 amino acids. V lost 5 bases, J lost 4 bases, and 4 bases stayed unmatched. Here the CDR3 reads CASSTTSATGELFF. The CDR3 coding sequence is TGTGCCAGCAGCACAACTAGCGCCACCGGGGAGCTGTTTTTT. Combining the CDR3 with reference TRBV7-3 and TRBJ2-2 gives the whole variable domain GAGVSQTPSNKVTEKGKYVELRCDPISGHTALYWYRQSLGQGPEFLIYFQGTGAADDSGLPNDRFFAVRPEGSVSTLKIQRTERGDSAVYLCASSTTSATGELFFGEGSRLTVL.

This clonotype was observed many times. V is TRBV7-7 and J is TRBJ2-2, with 11 bases fitting TRBD2. The germline gives CDR1 SSHAT, CDR2 FNYEAQ (reference sequence). The CDR3 is 15 amino acids. The DNA for the CDR3 is TGTGCTAGCGGGGGGGAGATAGCGAACACCGGGGAGCTGTTTTTT. Translation: CASGGEIANTGELFF.

This clonotype was recorded at least ten times. This sequence joins TRBV7-6 and TRBJ1-5, with 8 bases identical to TRBD1. The CDR3 has 15 residues. V was pared by 5 bases and J by 6 bases, with 9 bases of the junction left unmatched. Germline CDR1 SGHVS, CDR2 FNYEAQ. CDR3 bases: TGTGCCAGCAGCCTAGGACAGGGCGGAGGTCAGCCCCAGCATTTT. Translation gives CASSLGQGGGQPQHF.

The J gene is TRBJ1-5, the V gene TRBV6-1, with TRBD1 matching 9 bases. Trimming at V came to 8 bases and at J to 2 bases, leaving 10 bases not matched to a gene. Germline CDR1 reads MNHNS; CDR2 reads SASEGT. CDR3 length: 16 residues. The CDR3 here is CASGGVWDRGNQPQHF. The CDR3 region has the DNA TGTGCCAGCGGGGGGGTATGGGACAGGGGCAATCAGCCCCAGCATTTT.

The V call is TRBV7-2, the J call TRBJ1-6; a possible D gene is TRBD1 (5 bases). The V end lost 6 bases, the J end lost 10 bases, and 19 bases lay between the germline ends. The germline gives CDR1 SGHTA, CDR2 FQGNSA. The CDR3 is 15 residues long. The CDR3 DNA reads TGTGCCAGCAGTTTAAACCAGGGTCGGACGTCACCCCTCCACTTT. This codes for CASSLNQGRTSPLHF.

The V and J genes are TRBV2 and TRBJ1-2; D gene unclear. The CDR3 spans 8 residues. Germline lookup yields CDR1 SNHLY and CDR2 FYNNEI. Trimming removed 9 bases from V and 8 bases from J, with 4 bases in between. The CDR3 sequence: CARQGYTF. Written as DNA, the CDR3 is TGTGCCAGACAGGGCTACACCTTC.

This clonotype was detected only a few times. The chain links TRBV5-1 to TRBJ2-6; D remains unclear. V was clipped by 4 bases and J by 0 bases, with 8 bases between them. Looked up from germline, CDR1 is SGHRS and CDR2 is YFSETQ. This CDR3 contains 15 residues. The CDR3 protein is CASSPDYSGANVLTF. CDR3 sequence (DNA): TGCGCCAGCAGCCCAGATTACTCTGGGGCCAACGTCCTGACTTTC.

V is TRBV2 and J is TRBJ1-5; D uncertain. The length of the CDR3 is 16 residues. Germline V CDR1 and CDR2: SNHLY, FYNNEI. With 5 bases removed from V and 0 bases from J, the gap between germline ends came to 14 bases. CDR3: CASSYSREYSNQPQHF. CDR3 DNA: TGTGCCAGCAGTTACTCGAGGGAATATAGCAATCAGCCCCAGCATTTT.

The chain couples TRBV5-1 to TRBJ1-1, with 8 bases identical to TRBD1. The V gene end was trimmed by 5 bases and the J gene end by 1 base; junction bases not matched to a gene: 10. This CDR3 comprises 16 residues. The germline V gene encodes CDR1 SGHRS and CDR2 YFSETQ. This CDR3 is CASSFPRQGRNTEAFF. As DNA, the CDR3 is TGCGCCAGCAGTTTTCCACGACAGGGGCGGAACACTGAAGCTTTCTTT.

At least ten counts were recorded for this clonotype. The chain joins TRBV10-3 to TRBJ1-5; TRBD1 matches 7 bases. The CDR3 has 13 residues. The germline V gene encodes CDR1 ENHRY and CDR2 SYGVKD. V lost 8 bases and J lost 6; bases outside the gene matches: 7. CDR3 DNA sequence: TGTGCCATCCGGGCAGGGGGAGCTCAGCCCCAGCATTTT. It codes for CAIRAGGAQPQHF.

For this clonotype: A junction end diverges from the germline sequence, so it may reflect a read error. The CDR3 region has the DNA TGTGCCGGCAGCCAAGACAGGGGACGGGCACCCCTCCACTTT. Protein sequence: CAGSQDRGRAPLHF. This sequence joins TRBV7-9 and TRBJ1-6; 8 bases agree with TRBD1. Germline CDR1 reads SEHNR; CDR2 reads FQNEAQ (reference sequence). CDR3 length: 14 residues. Full variable domain (missing parts from reference TRBV7-9 and TRBJ1-6): DTGVSQNPRHKITKRGQNVTFRCDPISEHNRLYWYRQTLGQGPEFLTYFQNEAQLEKSRLLSDRFSAERPKGSFSTLEIQRTEQGDSAMYLCAGSQDRGRAPLHFGNGTRLTVT.

A few counts support this clonotype. V is TRBV7-9 and J is TRBJ2-7; D not resolved. With 6 bases removed from V and 8 bases from J, the gap between germline ends came to 26 bases. Germline CDR1 and CDR2: SEHNR and FQNEAQ (reference sequence). The CDR3 consists of 16 residues. The CDR3 loop is CASSRTVPTIPTKQYF. In nucleotides, the CDR3 is TGTGCCAGCAGTCGGACGGTCCCTACGATTCCTACGAAGCAGTACTTC.

This sequence joins TRBV6-6 and TRBJ2-5; possibly TRBD2 for D (6 bases). Germline CDR1 reads MNHNY; CDR2 reads SVGAGI (reference sequence). V lost 5 bases, J lost 2 bases, and 15 bases lay in between. The CDR3 is 15 residues long. In DNA form, the CDR3 reads TGTGCCAGCAGTACCGCGGGACGGTGGCAAGAGACCCAGTACTTC. Translating gives CASSTAGRWQETQYF.

In its sample, this clonotype was seen once. This chain uses TRBV7-2 with TRBJ2-2, with 10 bases fitting TRBD2. J was trimmed by 1 base and V by 4 bases; bases with no gene match: 6. CDR1 is SGHTA and CDR2 is FQGNSA in the germline V gene. The CDR3 is 17 amino acids. The CDR3, as DNA: TGTGCCAGCAGCTCTAGCGGGAGTTATTTGAACACCGGGGAGCTGTTTTTT. Translation gives CASSSSGSYLNTGELFF.